These 14 T cell receptor beta chains share one sample of origin, sequenced in a study of OX40 agonist ivuxolimab in advanced cancers. Library preparation employed the immunoSEQ multiplex PCR assay. TCRdb took this table from immuneACCESS and kept in-frame rearrangements with V and J called. Such tables lack part of the clones; where checked against another copy, unresolved V genes explain under half of the gap, and the rest is unexplained. For this sample there are approximately 58,000 clones; roughly nine tenths appear just once. The ten largest account for around 0.73% of the sample. The starting material was CD4+ or CD8+ T cells sorted from blood, obtained in a trial of the OX40 agonist ivuxolimab. The receptors here all came from an adult with an advanced solid tumor such as melanoma, head and neck, liver or kidney cancer.

V usage is TRBV29-1 and J usage is TRBJ1-4, with D possibly matching TRBD1 (5 bases). The CDR3 is 12 amino acids. Germline loops: CDR1 SQVTM, CDR2 ANQGSEA. The germline V and J ends were trimmed by 7 bases and 6 bases, with 12 bases remaining between them. CDR3 in amino acids: CSAGPRDEKLFF. The DNA of the CDR3 is TGCAGCGCGGGACCGCGGGATGAAAAACTGTTTTTT.

This chain links TRBV7-8 with TRBJ2-6; maybe TRBD1 (5 bases). CDR3 size: 17 residues. Trimming took 5 bases from V and 4 from J, leaving 18 bases between them. In germline, CDR1 is SGHVS, CDR2 FQNEAQ. As DNA, the CDR3 is TGTGCCAGCAGCACACCCTCCCCAGGGTCGGGGGCCAACGTCCTGACTTTC. It is translated as CASSTPSPGSGANVLTF.

CDR3 nucleotide sequence: TGTGCCAGCAGCGTATTGACGGGACAGTCAGATACGCAGTATTTT. It yields the protein CASSVLTGQSDTQYF. The chain uses TRBV9 and TRBJ2-3; 7 bases line up with TRBD1. Per the germline V gene, CDR1 is SGDLS and CDR2 is YYNGEE. The CDR3 contains 15 residues. Trimming removed 1 base from V and 4 bases from J; junction bases left unmatched: 6.

The chain has TRBV19 and TRBJ2-2, with D unclear. CDR1 is LNHDA and CDR2 is SQIVND in the germline V gene (reference sequence). The CDR3 runs 11 residues. V lost 6 bases and J lost 6, with 5 bases in between. CDR3 DNA: TGTGCCAGTAGCCCGGCCGGGGAGCTGTTTTTT. Protein: CASSPAGELFF.

This chain joins TRBV4-3 and TRBJ2-5, with TRBD1 matching over 9 bases. Looked up from germline, CDR1 is LGHNA and CDR2 is YSLEER. V gave up 3 bases and J gave up 4 bases; unmatched junction bases: 6. The CDR3 loop spans 15 amino acids. CDR3 DNA sequence: TGCGCCAGCAGCCAGTTGACAGGGGGAAGAGAGACCCAGTACTTC. It translates to CASSQLTGGRETQYF.

The rearrangement links TRBV5-1 to TRBJ2-1, with D unclear. CDR3 length: 13 residues. V lost 4 bases and J lost 6, with 11 bases in between. Per germline, CDR1 SGHRS and CDR2 YFSETQ. DNA of the CDR3: TGCGCCAGCAGCCCCCCTACGATCAATGAGCAGTTCTTC. Its protein is CASSPPTINEQFF.

V gene TRBV7-8 combines with J gene TRBJ1-1; maybe TRBD1 (5 bases). The germline gives CDR1 SGHVS, CDR2 FQNEAQ. V was trimmed by 4 bases and J by 0 bases, leaving 15 bases between them. This CDR3 has 16 amino acids. CDR3 nucleotide sequence: TGTGCCAGCAGCTCAAGCCAGGGAGCAGTGAACACTGAAGCTTTCTTT. Translation: CASSSSQGAVNTEAFF.

The chain is built from TRBV11-2 and TRBJ2-3; 7 bases are a match to TRBD2. CDR1 and CDR2 from the germline V gene are SGHAT and FQNNGV. V lost 5 bases to trimming and J lost 4 bases; unmatched junction nucleotides: 6. The CDR3 runs to 14 residues. CDR3 DNA: TGTGCCAGCAGCGCGCGGACTAGGGCAGATACGCAGTATTTT. It is translated as CASSARTRADTQYF.

The V gene is TRBV7-2, the J gene TRBJ2-3; a weak D match, TRBD2 (6 bases). The CDR3 loop spans 15 amino acids. The V and J ends lost 2 bases and 0 bases respectively, with 9 bases between them. Germline V gives CDR1 SGHTA, CDR2 FQGNSA. The CDR3 is CASSLNSGSTDTQYF. CDR3 nucleotide sequence: TGTGCCAGCAGCTTAAATAGCGGAAGCACAGATACGCAGTATTTT.

The CDR3 DNA sequence: TGTGCCAGCAGCCCTTCAGGGGTAACAGATACGCAGTATTTT. Translated: CASSPSGVTDTQYF. The J gene is TRBJ2-3, the V gene TRBV7-3, with a possible D match to TRBD1 (6 bases). CDR1 SGHTA and CDR2 FQGTGA come from the germline V gene. Deletions cut 5 bases from V and 3 bases from J, with 12 bases between. This CDR3 has 14 residues.

The gene calls are TRBV7-9 and TRBJ2-7; no clear D. The CDR3 length is 11 residues. The germline CDR1 and CDR2 sequences are SEHNR and FQNEAQ (reference sequence). The germline V and J ends were trimmed by 2 bases and 3 bases, with 2 bases remaining between them. CDR3 loop: CASSLNYEQYF. The CDR3 bases are TGTGCCAGCAGCTTAAACTACGAGCAGTACTTC.

The gene calls are TRBV30 and TRBJ2-1; 9 bases fit TRBD2. Germline V gene data show CDR1 as GTSNPN and CDR2 as SVGIG (reference sequence). This CDR3 is built from 14 residues. The V gene end was trimmed by 0 bases and the J gene end by 7 bases; junction bases not matched to a gene: 4. The CDR3 loop reads CAWSVQSGRNEQFF. The CDR3 coding sequence is TGTGCCTGGAGTGTACAGAGCGGGAGGAATGAGCAGTTCTTC.

The V gene is TRBV4-2, the J gene TRBJ2-7, with D perhaps matching TRBD1 (5 bases). V was pared by 5 bases and J by 4 bases, with 9 bases between. CDR1 and CDR2 (germline): LGHNA, YNFKEQ. This CDR3 region has 12 residues. DNA of the CDR3: TGTGCCAGCAGCTATCAGGGTTACGAGCAGTACTTC. This sequence encodes CASSYQGYEQYF.

The genes are TRBV7-3 and TRBJ1-1; the D gene is possibly TRBD1 (5 bases). The CDR3 length is 14 residues. CDR1 is SGHTA and CDR2 is FQGTGA in the germline V gene. The V end lost 6 bases, the J end lost 4 bases, and 15 bases lay between the germline ends. The CDR3 protein is CASRGQVGSTEAFF. The CDR3 nucleotides read TGTGCCAGCAGGGGGCAGGTGGGCTCCACTGAAGCTTTCTTT.